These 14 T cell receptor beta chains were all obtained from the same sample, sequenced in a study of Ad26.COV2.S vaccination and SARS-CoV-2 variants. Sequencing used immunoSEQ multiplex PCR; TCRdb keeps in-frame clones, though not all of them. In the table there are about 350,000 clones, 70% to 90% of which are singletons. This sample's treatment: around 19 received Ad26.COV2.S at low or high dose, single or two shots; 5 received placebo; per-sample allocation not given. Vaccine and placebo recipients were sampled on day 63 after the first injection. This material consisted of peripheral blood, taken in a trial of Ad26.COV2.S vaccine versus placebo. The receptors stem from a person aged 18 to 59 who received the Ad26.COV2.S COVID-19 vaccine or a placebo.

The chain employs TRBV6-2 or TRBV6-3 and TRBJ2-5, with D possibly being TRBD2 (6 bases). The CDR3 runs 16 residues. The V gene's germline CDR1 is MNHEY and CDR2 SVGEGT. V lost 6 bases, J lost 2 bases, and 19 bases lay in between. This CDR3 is CASSSQEGRGQETQYF. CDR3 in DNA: TGTGCCAGCAGCTCTCAGGAGGGACGGGGGCAAGAGACCCAGTACTTC.

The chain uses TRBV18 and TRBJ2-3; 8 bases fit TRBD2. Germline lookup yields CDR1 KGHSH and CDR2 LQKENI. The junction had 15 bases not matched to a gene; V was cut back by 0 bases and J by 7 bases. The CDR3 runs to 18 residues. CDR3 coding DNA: TGTGCCAGCTCACCACCGGCCCTTAGCGGGGCGGCCCGCTATACGCAGTATTTT. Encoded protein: CASSPPALSGAARYTQYF.

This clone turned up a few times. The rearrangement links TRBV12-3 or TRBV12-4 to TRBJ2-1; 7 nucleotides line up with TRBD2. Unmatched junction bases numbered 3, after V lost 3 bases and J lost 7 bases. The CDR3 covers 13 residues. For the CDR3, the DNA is TGTGCCAGCAGTTTGGAGCGGGGAAATGAGCAGTTCTTC. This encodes CASSLERGNEQFF.

The CDR3 spells CASSLMRGEIANEQFF. DNA of the CDR3: TGTGCCAGCAGCTTGATGCGGGGCGAAATCGCCAATGAGCAGTTCTTC. The chain joins TRBV5-4 to TRBJ2-1; TRBD2 might be the D (6 bases). Per the germline V gene, CDR1 is SGHNT and CDR2 is YYREEE (reference sequence). The CDR3 is 16 amino acids. Trimming left V 1 base short and J 6 bases short, with 17 bases between.

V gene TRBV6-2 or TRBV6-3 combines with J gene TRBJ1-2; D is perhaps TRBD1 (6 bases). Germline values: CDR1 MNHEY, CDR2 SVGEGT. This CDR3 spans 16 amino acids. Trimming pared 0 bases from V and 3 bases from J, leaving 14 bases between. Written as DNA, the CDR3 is TGTGCCAGCAGTTACTCTAAAACGACAGGCTACTATGGCTACACCTTC. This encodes CASSYSKTTGYYGYTF.

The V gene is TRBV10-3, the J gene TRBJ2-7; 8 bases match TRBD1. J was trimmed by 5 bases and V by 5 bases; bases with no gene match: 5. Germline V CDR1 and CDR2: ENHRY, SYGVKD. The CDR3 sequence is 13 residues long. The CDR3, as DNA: TGTGCCATCAGTAGAGGACAGGGCAACGAGCAGTACTTC. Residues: CAISRGQGNEQYF.

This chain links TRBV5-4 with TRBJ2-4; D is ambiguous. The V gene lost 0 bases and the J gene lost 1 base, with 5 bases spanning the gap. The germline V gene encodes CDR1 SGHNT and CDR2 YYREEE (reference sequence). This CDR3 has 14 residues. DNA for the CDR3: TGTGCCAGCAGCTTGGAGCCGGCCAAAAACATTCAGTACTTC. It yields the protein CASSLEPAKNIQYF.

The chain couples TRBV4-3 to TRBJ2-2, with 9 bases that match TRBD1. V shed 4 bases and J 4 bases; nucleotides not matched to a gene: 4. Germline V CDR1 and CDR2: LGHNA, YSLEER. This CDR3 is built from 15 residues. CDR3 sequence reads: CASSLRTGATGELFF. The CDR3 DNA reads TGCGCCAGCAGCCTTCGGACAGGGGCCACCGGGGAGCTGTTTTTT.

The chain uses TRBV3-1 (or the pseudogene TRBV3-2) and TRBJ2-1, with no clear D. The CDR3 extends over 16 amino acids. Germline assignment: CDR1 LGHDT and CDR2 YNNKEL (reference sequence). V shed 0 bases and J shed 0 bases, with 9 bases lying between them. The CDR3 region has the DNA TGTGCCAGCAGCCAAGAGGGCAAATGCTCCTACAATGAGCAGTTCTTC. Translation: CASSQEGKCSYNEQFF.

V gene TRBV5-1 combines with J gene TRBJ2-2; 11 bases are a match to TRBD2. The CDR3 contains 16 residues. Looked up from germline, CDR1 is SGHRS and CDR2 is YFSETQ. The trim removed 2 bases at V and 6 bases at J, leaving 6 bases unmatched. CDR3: CASSFPGSGGAGELFF. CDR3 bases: TGCGCCAGCAGCTTTCCTGGTAGCGGGGGGGCCGGGGAGCTGTTTTTT. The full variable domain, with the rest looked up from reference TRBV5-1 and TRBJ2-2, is KAGVTQTPRYLIKTRGQQVTLSCSPISGHRSVSWYQQTPGQGLQFLFEYFSETQRNKGNFPGRFSGRQFSNSRSEMNVSTLELGDSALYLCASSFPGSGGAGELFFGEGSRLTVL.

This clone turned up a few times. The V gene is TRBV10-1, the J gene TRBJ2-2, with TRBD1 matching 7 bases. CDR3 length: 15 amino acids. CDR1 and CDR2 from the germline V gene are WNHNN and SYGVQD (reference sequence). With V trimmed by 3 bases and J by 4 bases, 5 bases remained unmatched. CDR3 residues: CASSDEGAGTGELFF. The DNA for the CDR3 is TGCGCCAGCAGTGATGAGGGGGCCGGCACCGGGGAGCTGTTTTTT.

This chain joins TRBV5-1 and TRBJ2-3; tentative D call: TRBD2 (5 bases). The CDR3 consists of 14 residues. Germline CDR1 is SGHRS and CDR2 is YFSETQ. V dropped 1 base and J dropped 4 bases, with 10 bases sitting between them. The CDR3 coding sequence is TGCGCCAGCAGCTTGACCGGGGTGGCAGATACGCAGTATTTT. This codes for CASSLTGVADTQYF.

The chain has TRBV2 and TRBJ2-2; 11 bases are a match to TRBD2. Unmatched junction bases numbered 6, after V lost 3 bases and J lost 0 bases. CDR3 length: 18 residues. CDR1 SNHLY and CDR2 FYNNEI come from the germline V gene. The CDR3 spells CASSDLGSGRANTGELFF. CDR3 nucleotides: TGTGCCAGCAGTGACCTGGGTAGCGGGAGGGCGAACACCGGGGAGCTGTTTTTT. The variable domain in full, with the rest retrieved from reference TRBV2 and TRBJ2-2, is EPEVTQTPSHQVTQMGQEVILRCVPISNHLYFYWYRQILGQKVEFLVSFYNNEISEKSEIFDDQFSVERPDGSNFTLKIRSTKLEDSAMYFCASSDLGSGRANTGELFFGEGSRLTVL.

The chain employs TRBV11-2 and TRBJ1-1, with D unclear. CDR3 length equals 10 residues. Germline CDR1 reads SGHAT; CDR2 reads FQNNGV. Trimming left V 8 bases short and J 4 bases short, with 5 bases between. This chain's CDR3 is CASGGTEAFF. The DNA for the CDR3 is TGTGCCAGCGGTGGCACTGAAGCTTTCTTT.